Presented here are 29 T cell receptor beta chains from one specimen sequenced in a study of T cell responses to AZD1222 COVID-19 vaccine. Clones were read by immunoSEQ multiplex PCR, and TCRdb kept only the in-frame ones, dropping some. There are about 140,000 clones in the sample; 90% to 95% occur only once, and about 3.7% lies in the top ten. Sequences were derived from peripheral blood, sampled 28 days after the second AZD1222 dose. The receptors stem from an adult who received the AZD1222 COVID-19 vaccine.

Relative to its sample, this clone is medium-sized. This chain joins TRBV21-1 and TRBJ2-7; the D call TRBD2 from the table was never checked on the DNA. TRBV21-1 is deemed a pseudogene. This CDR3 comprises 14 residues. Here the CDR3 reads CASSPRDAGYEQYF. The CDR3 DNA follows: TGTGCCAGCAGCCCTCGGGACGCGGGGTACGAGCAGTACTTC.

The CDR3 nucleotides read TGTGCCAGCAGTTTGGATACCTACAATGAGCAGTTCTTC. Residues: CASSLDTYNEQFF. The chain employs TRBV28 and TRBJ2-1; D is undetermined. CDR1 is MDHEN and CDR2 is SYDVKM in the germline V gene. There are 13 residues in the CDR3. Trimming took off 3 bases at V and 2 bases at J, with 5 bases between the two ends.

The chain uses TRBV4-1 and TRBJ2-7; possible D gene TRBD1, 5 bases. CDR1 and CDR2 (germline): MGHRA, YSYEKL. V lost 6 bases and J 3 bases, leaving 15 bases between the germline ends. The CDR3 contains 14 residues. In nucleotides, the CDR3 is TGCGCCAGCAGTATACAGGTGCCCGACTACGAGCAGTACTTC. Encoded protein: CASSIQVPDYEQYF.

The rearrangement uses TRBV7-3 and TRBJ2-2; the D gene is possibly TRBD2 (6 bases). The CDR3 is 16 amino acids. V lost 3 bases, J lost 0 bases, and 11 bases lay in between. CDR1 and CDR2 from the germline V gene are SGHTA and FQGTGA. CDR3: CASSFGRGPNTGELFF. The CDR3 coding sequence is TGTGCCAGCAGCTTTGGGCGGGGTCCGAACACCGGGGAGCTGTTTTTT.

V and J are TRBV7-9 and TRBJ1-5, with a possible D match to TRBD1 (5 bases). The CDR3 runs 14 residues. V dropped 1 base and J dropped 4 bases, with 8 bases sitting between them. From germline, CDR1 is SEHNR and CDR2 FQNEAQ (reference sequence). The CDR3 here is CASSLVGGNQPQHF. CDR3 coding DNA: TGTGCCAGCAGCTTAGTGGGGGGAAATCAGCCCCAGCATTTT.

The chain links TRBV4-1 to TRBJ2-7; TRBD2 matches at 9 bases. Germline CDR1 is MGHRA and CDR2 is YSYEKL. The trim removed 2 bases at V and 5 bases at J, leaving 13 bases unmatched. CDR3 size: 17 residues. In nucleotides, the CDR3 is TGCGCCAGCAGCCAAATAGGGGGACTAGCCGCTCTGCACGAGCAGTACTTC. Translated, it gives CASSQIGGLAALHEQYF.

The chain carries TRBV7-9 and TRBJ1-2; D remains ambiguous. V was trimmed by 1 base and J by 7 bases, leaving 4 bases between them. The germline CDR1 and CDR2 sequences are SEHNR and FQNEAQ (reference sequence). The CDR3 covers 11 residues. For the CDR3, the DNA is TGTGCCAGCAGCTTAGGGGGTGGCTACACCTTC. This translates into CASSLGGGYTF.

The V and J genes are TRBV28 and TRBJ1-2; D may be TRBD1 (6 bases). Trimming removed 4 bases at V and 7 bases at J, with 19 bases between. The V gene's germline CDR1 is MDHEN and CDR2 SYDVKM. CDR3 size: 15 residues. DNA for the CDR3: TGTGCCAGCAGTTCCAGGGGCCTGGCGGTTACTGGCTACACCTTC. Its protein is CASSSRGLAVTGYTF.

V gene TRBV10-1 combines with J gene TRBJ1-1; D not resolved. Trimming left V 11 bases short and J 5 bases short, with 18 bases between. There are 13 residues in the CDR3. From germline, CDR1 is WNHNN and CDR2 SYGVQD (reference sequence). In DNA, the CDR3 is TGCGCCGTTATTTACCCTGGTGATACTGAAGCTTTCTTT. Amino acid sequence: CAVIYPGDTEAFF.

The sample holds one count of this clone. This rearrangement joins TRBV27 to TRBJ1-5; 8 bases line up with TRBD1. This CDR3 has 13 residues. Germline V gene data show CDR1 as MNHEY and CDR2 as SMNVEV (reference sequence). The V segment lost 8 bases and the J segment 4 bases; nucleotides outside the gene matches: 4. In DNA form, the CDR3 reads TGTGCCAGCGGGACAGGTCTTAATCAGCCCCAGCATTTT. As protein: CASGTGLNQPQHF.

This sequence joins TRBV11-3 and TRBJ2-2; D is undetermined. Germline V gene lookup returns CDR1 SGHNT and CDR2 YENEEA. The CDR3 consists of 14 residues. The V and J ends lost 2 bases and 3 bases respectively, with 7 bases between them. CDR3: CASSLYGDTGELFF. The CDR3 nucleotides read TGTGCCAGCAGCTTATATGGGGACACCGGGGAGCTGTTTTTT. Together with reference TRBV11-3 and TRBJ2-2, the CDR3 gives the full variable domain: EAGVVQSPRYKIIEKKQPVAFWCNPISGHNTLYWYLQNLGQGPELLIRYENEEAVDDSQLPKDRFSAERLKGVDSTLKIQPAELGDSAVYLCASSLYGDTGELFFGEGSRLTVL.

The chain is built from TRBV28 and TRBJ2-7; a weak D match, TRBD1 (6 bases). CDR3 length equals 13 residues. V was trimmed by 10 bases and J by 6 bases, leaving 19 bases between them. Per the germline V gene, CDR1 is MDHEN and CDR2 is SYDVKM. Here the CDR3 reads CANNSDPRGEQYF. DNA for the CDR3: TGTGCCAACAATTCGGACCCCAGGGGCGAGCAGTACTTC.

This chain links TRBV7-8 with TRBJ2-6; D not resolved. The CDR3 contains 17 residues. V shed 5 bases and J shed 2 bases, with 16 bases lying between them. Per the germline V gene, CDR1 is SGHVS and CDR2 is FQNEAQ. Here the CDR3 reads CASSTPSGYPGANVLTF. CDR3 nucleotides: TGTGCCAGCAGCACCCCATCTGGGTATCCTGGGGCCAACGTCCTGACTTTC.

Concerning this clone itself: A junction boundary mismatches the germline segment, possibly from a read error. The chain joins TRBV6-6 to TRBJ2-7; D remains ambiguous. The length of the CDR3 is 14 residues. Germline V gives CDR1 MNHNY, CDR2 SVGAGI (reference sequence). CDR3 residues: CASSPRSGTYGQYF. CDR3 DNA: TGTGCCAGCAGCCCCCGGTCGGGTACCTACGGGCAGTACTTC.

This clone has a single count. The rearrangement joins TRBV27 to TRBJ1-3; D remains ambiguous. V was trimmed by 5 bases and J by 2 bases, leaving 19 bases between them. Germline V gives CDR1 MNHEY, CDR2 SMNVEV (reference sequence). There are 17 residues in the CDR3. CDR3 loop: CASSPITPFQAGNTIYF. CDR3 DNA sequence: TGTGCCAGCAGTCCGATTACCCCGTTTCAGGCTGGAAACACCATATATTTT.

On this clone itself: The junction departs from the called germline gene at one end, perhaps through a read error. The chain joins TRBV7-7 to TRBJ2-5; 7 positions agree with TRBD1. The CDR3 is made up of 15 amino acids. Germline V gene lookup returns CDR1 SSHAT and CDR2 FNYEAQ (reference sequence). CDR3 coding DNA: TGTGCTAGCAGCCCAACAGGGGCCCAGCAGGAGACCCAGTACTTC. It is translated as CASSPTGAQQETQYF.

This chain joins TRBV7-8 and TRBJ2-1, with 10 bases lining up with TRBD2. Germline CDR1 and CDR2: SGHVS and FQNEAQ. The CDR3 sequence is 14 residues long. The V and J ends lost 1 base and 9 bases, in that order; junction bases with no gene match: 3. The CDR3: CASSLELAGIEQFF. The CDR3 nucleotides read TGTGCCAGCAGCTTAGAACTAGCGGGAATTGAGCAGTTCTTC.

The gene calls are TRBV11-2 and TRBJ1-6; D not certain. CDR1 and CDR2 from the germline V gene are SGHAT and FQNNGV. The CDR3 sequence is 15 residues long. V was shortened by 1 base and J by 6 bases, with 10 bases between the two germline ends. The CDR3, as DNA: TGTGCCAGCAGCTTAGTTACGGGTGCTAATTCACCCCTCCACTTT. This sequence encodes CASSLVTGANSPLHF.

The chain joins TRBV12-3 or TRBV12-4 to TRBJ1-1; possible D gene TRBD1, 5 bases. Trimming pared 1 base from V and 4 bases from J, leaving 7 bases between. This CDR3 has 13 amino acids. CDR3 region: CASSLGGGTEAFF. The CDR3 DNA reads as TGTGCCAGCAGTTTAGGGGGGGGCACTGAAGCTTTCTTT.

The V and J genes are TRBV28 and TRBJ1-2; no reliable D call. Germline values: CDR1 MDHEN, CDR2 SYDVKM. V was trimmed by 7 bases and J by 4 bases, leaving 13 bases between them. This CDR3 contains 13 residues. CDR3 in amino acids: CASTPPGFYGYTF. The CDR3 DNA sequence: TGTGCCAGCACCCCCCCAGGTTTCTATGGCTACACCTTC.

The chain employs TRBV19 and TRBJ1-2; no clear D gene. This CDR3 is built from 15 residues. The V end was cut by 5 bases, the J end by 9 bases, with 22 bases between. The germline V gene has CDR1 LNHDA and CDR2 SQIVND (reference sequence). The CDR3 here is CASSPSDLESASYTF. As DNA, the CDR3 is TGTGCCAGTAGTCCCTCGGACCTTGAATCGGCCAGCTACACCTTC.

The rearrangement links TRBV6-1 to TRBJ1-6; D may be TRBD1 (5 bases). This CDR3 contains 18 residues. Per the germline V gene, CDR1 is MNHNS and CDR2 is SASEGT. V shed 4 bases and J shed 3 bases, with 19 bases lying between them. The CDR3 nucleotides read TGTGCCAGCAGTGTAGGAGGCCAGGGCTCCTTCTATAATTCACCCCTCCACTTT. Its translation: CASSVGGQGSFYNSPLHF.

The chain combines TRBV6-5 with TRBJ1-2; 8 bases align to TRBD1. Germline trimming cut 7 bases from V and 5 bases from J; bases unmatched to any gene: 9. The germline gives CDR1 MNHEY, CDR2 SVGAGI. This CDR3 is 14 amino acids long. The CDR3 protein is CASTRQGPQYGYTF. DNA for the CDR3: TGTGCCAGCACCAGACAGGGGCCCCAATATGGCTACACCTTC.

DNA for the CDR3: TGTGCCAGCAGTGGGGGGAACAATTCACCCCTCCACTTT. Translation gives CASSGGNNSPLHF. The chain couples TRBV2 to TRBJ1-6, with TRBD1 as a possible D gene (5 bases). The CDR3 is 13 amino acids. The V gene lost 4 bases and the J gene lost 7 bases, with 8 bases spanning the gap. CDR1 is SNHLY and CDR2 is FYNNEI in the germline V gene.

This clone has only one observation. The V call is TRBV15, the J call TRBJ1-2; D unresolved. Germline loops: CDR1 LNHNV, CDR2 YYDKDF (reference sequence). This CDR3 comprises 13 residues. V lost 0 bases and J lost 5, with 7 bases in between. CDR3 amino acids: CATSRETGYGYTF. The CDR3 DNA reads TGTGCCACCAGCAGAGAGACGGGATATGGCTACACCTTC. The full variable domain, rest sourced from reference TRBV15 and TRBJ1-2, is DAMVIQNPRYQVTQFGKPVTLSCSQTLNHNVMYWYQQKSSQAPKLLFHYYDKDFNNEADTPDNFQSRRPNTSFCFLDIRSPGLGDTAMYLCATSRETGYGYTFGSGTRLTVV.

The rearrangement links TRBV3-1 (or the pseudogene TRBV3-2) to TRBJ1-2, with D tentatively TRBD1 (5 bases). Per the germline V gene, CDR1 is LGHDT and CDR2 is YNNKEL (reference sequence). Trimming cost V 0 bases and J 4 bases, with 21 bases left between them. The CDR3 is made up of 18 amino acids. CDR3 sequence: CASSQETSAAGLIYGYTF. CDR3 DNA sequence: TGTGCCAGCAGCCAAGAAACATCGGCGGCAGGGCTTATCTATGGCTACACCTTC.

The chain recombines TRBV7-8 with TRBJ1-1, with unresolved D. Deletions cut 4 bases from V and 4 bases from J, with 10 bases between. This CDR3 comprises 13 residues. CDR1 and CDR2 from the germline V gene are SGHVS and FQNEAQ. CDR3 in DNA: TGTGCCAGCAGCTCCCGAAGGGCCACTGAAGCTTTCTTT. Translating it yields CASSSRRATEAFF.

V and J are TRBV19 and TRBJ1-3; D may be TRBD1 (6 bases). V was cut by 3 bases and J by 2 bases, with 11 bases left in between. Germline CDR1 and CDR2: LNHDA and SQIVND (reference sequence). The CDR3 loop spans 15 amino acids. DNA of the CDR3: TGTGCCAGTAGTATTTGGACAGAAGCTGGAAACACCATATATTTT. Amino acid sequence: CASSIWTEAGNTIYF. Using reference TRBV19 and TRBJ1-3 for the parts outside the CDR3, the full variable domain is DGGITQSPKYLFRKEGQNVTLSCEQNLNHDAMYWYRQDPGQGLRLIYYSQIVNDFQKGDIAEGYSVSREKKESFPLTVTSAQKNPTAFYLCASSIWTEAGNTIYFGEGSWLTVV.

In nucleotides, the CDR3 is TGTGCCAGCAGCTCTGGGACGGTTTATGGCTACACCTTC. This sequence encodes CASSSGTVYGYTF. The chain couples TRBV28 to TRBJ1-2, with D tentatively TRBD1 (5 bases). CDR1 and CDR2 (germline): MDHEN, SYDVKM. The CDR3 consists of 13 residues. Trimming took off 6 bases at V and 5 bases at J, with 13 bases between the two ends.